This TCR beta chain originates from a study of T-cell memory formation after mild COVID-19 (dated by TCRdb to 2020 to 2022). Describing the broader study: Most TCR sequence clusters were specific to one of the two donors. T-cell clones expanding and contracting after mild COVID-19 in two donors were tracked by longitudinal TCRalpha and TCRbeta repertoire sequencing. Two young, previously healthy adult volunteers made up the cohort, one male and one female. Study-wide conclusions, independent of this receptor: The detection of some responding clones in pre-infection memory suggests that pre-existing cross-reactive memory T cells joined the SARS-CoV-2 response. From day 15 to 85, contracting clones showed balanced CD4/CD8 phenotypes, whereas a second wave of clones that expanded from day 15 to 37 leaned towards CD4+. Contracting CD4+ clones appeared mostly in the CM and EM memory subsets, whereas CD8+ clones were enriched in EMRA. SARS-CoV-2 specificity of the second-wave clones peaking on day 37 was not confirmed. Only two mild cases were covered by the study, and larger cohorts that include severe cases with pre-infection samples were considered necessary.

TCRdb shows the sequencer as Illumina NovaSeq 6000. TCRalpha and TCRbeta cDNA libraries were built by 5'RACE with constant-segment primers, adding sample barcodes and unique molecular identifiers. RNA was extracted from every sample with Trizol reagent. Amplification of the libraries took two PCR steps, and the second step added a second sample barcode plus Illumina TruSeq adapters. Sequencing of the libraries was done on an Illumina NovaSeq, producing 2 x 150 bp paired-end reads. The original pipeline was this. Demultiplexing of reads and collapsing into UMI-guided consensus sequences were performed with migec v1.2.7. Using mixcr v2.1.11, the UMI consensuses were aligned to TRA and TRB V and J templates and assembled into clonotypes. A clonotype was counted as expanded or contracted only if both edgeR and NoisET called the change significant, with noise models trained on biological replicates. For edgeR calls, the cutoffs were a false discovery rate-adjusted p below 0.01 and a log2 fold-change threshold of 1. As an exploratory analysis of dynamics, max-normalized trajectories of the 1000 most abundant clonotypes were examined with PCA combined with hierarchical clustering. Separately sequenced CD4+ and CD8+ repertoires were used to assign a CD4 or CD8 phenotype to each responding clone. The public reads were reanalyzed by TCRdb: fastp trimming at Q25, MiXCR alignment, in-frame beta chains only. Identical CDR3 proteins give one entry, which carries the most common genes and DNA. TCRdb's processing, not the authors' own work, is the source of the V and J calls. The sample records fewer than 650,000 distinct CDR3 sequences, approximately 21% of which are singletons. Approximately 8.4% of the sample goes to the ten largest clones.

At the junction V is shortened by 2 bases and J by 0 bases; bases outside the gene matches: 5. The CDR3 runs 17 amino acids, cysteine and phenylalanine included. The only DNA kept is the CDR3, 51 bases in frame from the first base. The germline V gene specifies MNHEY as CDR1 and SVGAGI as CDR2. Ficoll-Paque density gradient centrifugation was used to isolate PBMCs. Note on this clonotype: Its antigen remains undetermined. Per-nucleotide qualities are absent, and no much larger clonotype sits a single base away.

This TCR was recovered from an adult woman who had mild COVID-19 (a few samples of this study predate the infection). The sample titles of this study are shuffled in the database, so cell type and time point are left out; the donor was told from shared clones. The sample was PBMCs or a T cell subset sorted from them (not recorded which). This chain is built from TRBV6-5 and TRBJ2-4, and 9 junctional nucleotides match TRBD2. The CDR3 corresponds to CASSYQGSGGAKNIQYF. The DNA reads TGTGCCAGCAGTTACCAGGGTAGCGGGGGAGCCAAAAACATTCAGTACTTC.